The table lists the clone carrying this TCR beta chain with a few counts. Its antigen is unknown. This sample was included in a study of T cells after yellow fever vaccination. The V end was cut by 4 bases, the J end by 5 bases, with 20 bases between. Germline CDR1 is SGHTA and CDR2 is FQGNSA. This CDR3 is 16 amino acids long. Points from the study as a whole: Sorted repertoires could include abundant contaminating clonotypes from bulk cells.

Template switching by 5'RACE produced TCR cDNA, adding a universal primer site and UMIs. TCRdb reprocessed the 5' RACE reads with MiXCR, giving one entry per CDR3 protein. In the table there are over 250,000 distinct CDR3 sequences, 4.1% of which are singletons. The V call is TRBV7-2, the J call TRBJ2-5, with D perhaps TRBD1 or TRBD2 (7 bases each). The source of this sequence is a man aged 18 to 30 who received the YFV17D yellow fever vaccine. The specimen was PBMCs, collected 5 days after the yellow fever booster vaccination. The CDR3 spells CASSSGGRGAAETQYF. DNA of the CDR3: TGTGCCAGCAGCTCAGGGGGTCGGGGGGCGGCGGAGACCCAGTACTTC.